The clone carrying this T cell receptor (beta chain) was seen at least ten times. Antigen: not known. One junction end does not reproduce the germline sequence, and a read error may be involved. The template was RNA from unsorted bulk tissue. More than 3 cm separated this lung sample from the edge of the tumor. These data belong to a study of tumor and adjacent non-tumor tissue in lung cancer. Study results and caveats: In normal lung, the top 100 clones were significantly more dominant than in tumor. Tumor TCR diversity, when higher, was linked to shorter survival. TCR diversity was significantly greater in tumor than normal lung tissue.

Germline CDR1 reads SGHVS; CDR2 reads FQNEAQ. CDR3 length: 15 residues. TCRbeta libraries were built with three rounds of nested PCR, modified from ARM-PCR. TCRdb redid the calling of the multiplex PCR reads with MiXCR, one entry per CDR3 protein. The data show approximately 120,000 distinct CDR3 sequences, about 63% seen once. The chain couples TRBV7-8 to TRBJ2-3, with 8 bases that match TRBD2. Material for sequencing was distant non-tumor lung tissue. The clonotype was recovered from a man aged 55 to 69 with non-small cell lung cancer. The CDR3 nucleotides read TGTGGCAGCAGCTTATTCGGGGGGGCCACAGATACGCAGTATTTT. It codes for CGSSLFGGATDTQYF.